This passage covers 3 T cell receptor beta chains from one sample sequenced in a study of metastatic and nonmetastatic thyroid tumors. TCRdb recomputed clones from the PCR reads via MiXCR. The data show 30,000 or so clones, about 30% seen once. Not a single patient had been given any form of treatment at any point before undergoing thyroid surgery. Input material: blood. These receptor sequences come from a female donor with papillary thyroid cancer or a benign thyroid nodule (not recorded which). Some clones in this sample may be carry-over from other donors' samples.

There are many counts of this clone. The chain recombines TRBV29-1 with TRBJ2-1; 10 nucleotides line up with TRBD2. Germline CDR1 reads SQVTM; CDR2 reads ANQGSEA. With V trimmed by 3 bases and J by 4 bases, 3 bases remained unmatched. This CDR3 comprises 14 residues. CDR3: CSVDTSGMYNEQFF. CDR3 in DNA: TGCAGCGTTGACACTAGCGGGATGTACAATGAGCAGTTCTTC.

This clone counts as medium-sized (0.01 to 0.1%). The genes are TRBV12-3 or TRBV12-4 and TRBJ2-7, with 7 bases matching TRBD1. The CDR3 sequence is 14 residues long. The V and J ends lost 4 bases and 0 bases, in that order; junction bases with no gene match: 3. The CDR3 protein is CASSSDRYSYEQYF. In nucleotides, the CDR3 is TGTGCCAGCAGTTCGGACAGGTACTCCTACGAGCAGTACTTC.

This chain connects TRBV20-1 to TRBJ2-1; 9 nucleotides align to TRBD2. The CDR3 extends over 14 amino acids. J lost 10 bases, V lost 0 bases, and 7 bases had no gene match. Germline values: CDR1 DFQATT, CDR2 SNEGSKA (reference sequence). As DNA, the CDR3 is TGCAGTGCTAGAGATGGGCTAGCGGGGTGGGAGCAGTTCTTC. As protein: CSARDGLAGWEQFF.